These 22 T cell receptor beta chains originate from one sample sequenced in a study of cytomegalovirus exposure and HLA in healthy donors. PCR primers comprised 60 Vbeta and 13 Jbeta primers. TCRdb's copy holds only in-frame clones and misses some; the assay was immunoSEQ multiplex PCR. The sample contains some 140,000 clones, 60% to 80% of which appear only once. Sequencing input: PBMCs. These receptors came from a man aged 18 to 29 in good health and CMV-seronegative.

As DNA, the CDR3 is TGTGCCAGCAGCTGGGTCAGGGGTTGGGAGCAGTACTTC. Its translation is CASSWVRGWEQYF. The J gene is TRBJ2-7, the V gene TRBV7-2, with a tentative D call TRBD1 (6 bases). The CDR3 runs 13 residues. Germline lookup yields CDR1 SGHTA and CDR2 FQGNSA. V lost 4 bases to trimming and J lost 7 bases, with 14 bases between them.

The chain is built from TRBV5-6 and TRBJ1-2; unclear D gene. The CDR3 sequence is 15 residues long. The V end lost 0 bases, the J end lost 4 bases, and 13 bases lay between the germline ends. CDR1 and CDR2 (germline): SGHDT, YYEEEE. CDR3 region: CASSLVAGGGYGYTF. In DNA, the CDR3 is TGTGCCAGCAGCTTGGTGGCGGGTGGCGGCTATGGCTACACCTTC.

The rearrangement uses TRBV5-1 and TRBJ2-4; no reliable D call. This CDR3 has 13 amino acids. V gave up 1 base and J gave up 5 bases, with 7 bases separating them. Germline CDR1 SGHRS, CDR2 YFSETQ. The CDR3 coding sequence is TGCGCCAGCAGCTTGTGGCCAGAAAACATTCAGTACTTC. This codes for CASSLWPENIQYF.

The rearrangement uses TRBV7-9 and TRBJ1-4; D remains ambiguous. CDR1 and CDR2 from the germline V gene are SEHNR and FQNEAQ (reference sequence). Trimming pared 6 bases from V and 8 bases from J, leaving 13 bases between. The CDR3 is 13 residues long. This CDR3 reads CASRNIGGEKLFF. The CDR3 DNA is TGTGCCAGCAGAAACATAGGCGGAGAAAAACTGTTTTTT.

This rearrangement joins TRBV11-3 to TRBJ2-3, with D hard to call. The CDR3 loop spans 13 amino acids. Trimming took off 1 base at V and 0 bases at J, with 2 bases between the two ends. The V gene's germline CDR1 is SGHNT and CDR2 YENEEA. As DNA, the CDR3 is TGTGCCAGCAGCTTAGTAAGCACAGATACGCAGTATTTT. It yields the protein CASSLVSTDTQYF. Combining the CDR3 with reference TRBV11-3 and TRBJ2-3 gives the whole variable domain EAGVVQSPRYKIIEKKQPVAFWCNPISGHNTLYWYLQNLGQGPELLIRYENEEAVDDSQLPKDRFSAERLKGVDSTLKIQPAELGDSAVYLCASSLVSTDTQYFGPGTRLTVL.

This chain joins TRBV18 and TRBJ2-5; possible D gene TRBD2, 6 bases. The germline V and J ends were trimmed by 4 bases and 4 bases, with 16 bases remaining between them. The CDR3 has 15 residues. Germline CDR1 KGHSH, CDR2 LQKENI. CDR3: CASSRPLGGAETQYF. DNA of the CDR3: TGTGCCAGCTCACGACCCTTAGGAGGGGCAGAGACCCAGTACTTC.

The chain recombines TRBV27 with TRBJ2-3, with a weak D call TRBD1 (7 bases). This CDR3 spans 14 amino acids. V was shortened by 6 bases and J by 4 bases, with 14 bases between the two germline ends. Germline values: CDR1 MNHEY, CDR2 SMNVEV (reference sequence). CDR3: CASSRQGGPDTQYF. CDR3 coding DNA: TGTGCCAGCAGCAGACAGGGAGGCCCAGATACGCAGTATTTT.

This chain uses TRBV30 with TRBJ1-2, with 7 bases matching TRBD1. Germline trimming cut 1 base from V and 6 bases from J; bases unmatched to any gene: 11. Germline CDR1 is GTSNPN and CDR2 is SVGIG (reference sequence). This CDR3 has 15 amino acids. The DNA for the CDR3 is TGTGCCTGGAGTGAGATGACAGGGATCCAAAATGGCTACACCTTC. Its translation: CAWSEMTGIQNGYTF.

V and J are TRBV4-1 and TRBJ1-2; 8 nucleotides align to TRBD1. The CDR3 spans 16 residues. The V and J ends lost 4 bases and 8 bases, in that order; junction bases with no gene match: 15. Germline CDR1 and CDR2: MGHRA and YSYEKL. For the CDR3, the DNA is TGCGCCAGCAGCCCGTGGACAGGGACGCGTTTCTGGGGCTACACCTTC. Translating gives CASSPWTGTRFWGYTF.

This sequence joins TRBV30 and TRBJ1-1; TRBD1 is a possible D gene (5 bases). Trimming removed 1 base at V and 5 bases at J, with 11 bases between. The CDR3 is made up of 13 amino acids. CDR1 is GTSNPN and CDR2 is SVGIG in the germline V gene (reference sequence). The DNA for the CDR3 is TGTGCCTGGAGTGCGGGGGGTGGAACTGAAGCTTTCTTT. The encoded protein is CAWSAGGGTEAFF.

V gene TRBV7-9 combines with J gene TRBJ2-2, with D perhaps matching TRBD1 (7 bases). Germline V lookup: CDR1 SEHNR, CDR2 FQNEAQ (reference sequence). This CDR3 is 16 amino acids long. Trimming stripped 5 bases from V and 5 bases from J, with 18 bases between. The CDR3 loop is CASSPGGSSVTGELFF. The CDR3 DNA sequence: TGTGCCAGCAGCCCAGGGGGGTCTTCAGTTACCGGGGAGCTGTTTTTT.

A few counts support this clone. The rearrangement uses TRBV6-1 and TRBJ2-1, with unresolved D. There are 16 residues in the CDR3. Trimming removed 2 bases from V and 9 bases from J, with 20 bases in between. Germline-derived CDR1 and CDR2 are MNHNS and SASEGT. CDR3: CASSEFRGSPRSEQFF. The CDR3 DNA is TGTGCCAGCAGTGAATTTCGAGGCTCCCCAAGGAGTGAGCAGTTCTTC.

In this sample, this clone turned up a few times. The chain carries TRBV5-4 and TRBJ1-1; 8 bases line up with TRBD1. J lost 9 bases, V lost 0 bases, and 4 bases had no gene match. The CDR3 consists of 13 residues. Germline V gene sequence: CDR1 SGHNT, CDR2 YYREEE (reference sequence). CDR3 sequence reads: CASSLVGTGQAFF. In DNA, the CDR3 is TGTGCCAGCAGCTTGGTCGGGACAGGACAAGCTTTCTTT.

The V and J genes are TRBV7-3 and TRBJ2-7; D is possibly TRBD1 (5 bases). Trimming stripped 7 bases from V and 3 bases from J, with 16 bases between. The CDR3 runs to 14 residues. Germline lookup yields CDR1 SGHTA and CDR2 FQGTGA. The CDR3 nucleotides are TGTGCCAGCATCCCGACAGTCCCTGACTACGAGCAGTACTTC. Translation: CASIPTVPDYEQYF.

The CDR3 DNA sequence: TGTGCCAGCAGCCTGGCAGGGATTAACACTGAAGCTTTCTTT. This encodes CASSLAGINTEAFF. J is TRBJ1-1 and V is TRBV7-2; D is possibly TRBD1 (5 bases). This CDR3 is 14 amino acids long. The germline V gene encodes CDR1 SGHTA and CDR2 FQGNSA. The V and J ends lost 5 bases and 2 bases respectively, with 12 bases between them.

This chain links TRBV7-9 with TRBJ2-2; no definite D call. V was trimmed by 3 bases and J by 3 bases, leaving 8 bases between them. The germline V gene encodes CDR1 SEHNR and CDR2 FQNEAQ (reference sequence). The CDR3 has 14 amino acids. This chain's CDR3 is CASSFWADTGELFF. DNA for the CDR3: TGTGCCAGCAGCTTTTGGGCAGACACCGGGGAGCTGTTTTTT.

The chain combines TRBV6-6 with TRBJ1-4; 7 bases align to TRBD1. With V trimmed by 4 bases and J by 8 bases, 10 bases remained unmatched. Per germline, CDR1 MNHNY and CDR2 SVGAGI (reference sequence). CDR3 length equals 15 residues. CDR3 nucleotide sequence: TGTGCCAGCAGTTCCCCAGACAGGGTGGGGGAAAAACTGTTTTTT. Its translation is CASSSPDRVGEKLFF.

The chain is built from TRBV9 and TRBJ1-5, with 9 bases matching TRBD1. The trim removed 4 bases at V and 3 bases at J, leaving 8 bases unmatched. The length of the CDR3 is 16 residues. CDR1 SGDLS and CDR2 YYNGEE come from the germline V gene. The CDR3 bases are TGTGCCAGCAGCCCAGGGGGACAGGGCATCAATCAGCCCCAGCATTTT. It yields the protein CASSPGGQGINQPQHF.

The gene calls are TRBV4-3 and TRBJ2-7, with a possible D match to TRBD2 (6 bases). This CDR3 has 14 residues. Trimming removed 0 bases at V and 3 bases at J, with 9 bases between. Germline assignment: CDR1 LGHNA and CDR2 YSLEER. The CDR3 bases are TGCGCCAGCAGCCAAGAGGGCGGGATCTACGAGCAGTACTTC. Its protein product is CASSQEGGIYEQYF.

This clone was observed a few times. The V and J genes are TRBV2 and TRBJ1-3; TRBD1 agrees at 7 bases. CDR1 is SNHLY and CDR2 is FYNNEI in the germline V gene. CDR3 length: 14 amino acids. The junction had 5 bases not matched to a gene; V was cut back by 6 bases and J by 3 bases. CDR3 coding DNA: TGTGCCAGCAGGGAGGGGGCTGGTGGAAACACCATATATTTT. Translation gives CASREGAGGNTIYF.

The gene calls are TRBV5-1 and TRBJ2-5; TRBD1 aligns across 9 bases. The germline V gene has CDR1 SGHRS and CDR2 YFSETQ. The J segment lost 5 bases and the V segment lost 4 bases, leaving 9 bases of the junction unmatched. The CDR3 has 15 residues. The CDR3 loop is CASSNPGQGSETQYF. The CDR3 nucleotides are TGCGCCAGCAGCAATCCGGGACAGGGTAGCGAGACCCAGTACTTC.

This chain uses TRBV19 with TRBJ1-1; a weak D match, TRBD1 (5 bases). Trimming left V 6 bases short and J 1 base short, with 12 bases between. The CDR3 extends over 14 amino acids. Germline V gene lookup returns CDR1 LNHDA and CDR2 SQIVND (reference sequence). This CDR3 reads CASSPDSTNTEAFF. The CDR3 coding sequence is TGTGCCAGTAGCCCAGACAGTACGAACACTGAAGCTTTCTTT.